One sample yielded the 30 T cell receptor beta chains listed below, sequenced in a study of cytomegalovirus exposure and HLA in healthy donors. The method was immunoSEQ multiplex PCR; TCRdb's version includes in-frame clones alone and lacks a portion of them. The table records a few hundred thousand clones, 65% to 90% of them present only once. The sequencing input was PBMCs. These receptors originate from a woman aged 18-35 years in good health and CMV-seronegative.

CDR3 nucleotides: TGTGCCAGCAGCTCCCGGGGCAGGGGCTACGAGCAGTACTTC. This translates into CASSSRGRGYEQYF. This sequence joins TRBV11-3 and TRBJ2-7; D may be TRBD1 (6 bases). This CDR3 region has 14 residues. Trimming left V 4 bases short and J 3 bases short, with 13 bases between. Germline-derived CDR1 and CDR2 are SGHNT and YENEEA.

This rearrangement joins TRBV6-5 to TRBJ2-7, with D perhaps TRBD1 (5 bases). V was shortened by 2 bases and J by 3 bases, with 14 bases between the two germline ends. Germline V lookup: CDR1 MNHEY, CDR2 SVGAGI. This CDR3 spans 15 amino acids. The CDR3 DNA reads TGTGCCAGCAGTTACAGCAGGGATAGCCGCTACGAGCAGTACTTC. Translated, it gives CASSYSRDSRYEQYF.

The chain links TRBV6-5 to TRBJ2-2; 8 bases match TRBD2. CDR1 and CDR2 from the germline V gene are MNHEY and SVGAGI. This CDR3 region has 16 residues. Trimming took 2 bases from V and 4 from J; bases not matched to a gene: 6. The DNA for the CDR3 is TGTGCCAGCAGTTACCCGGGGGGGCACGGCACCGGGGAGCTGTTTTTT. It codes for CASSYPGGHGTGELFF.

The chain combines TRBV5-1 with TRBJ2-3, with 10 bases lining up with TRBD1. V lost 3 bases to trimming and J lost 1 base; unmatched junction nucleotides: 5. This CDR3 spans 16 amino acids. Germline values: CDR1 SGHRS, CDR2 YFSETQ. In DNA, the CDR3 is TGCGCCAGCAGCTCAGGGACAGGGGTCGGCACAGATACGCAGTATTTT. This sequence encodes CASSSGTGVGTDTQYF.

As DNA, the CDR3 is TGTGCCAGCACCATTGGGGACAGCAAAGGTACCTTC. It encodes CASTIGDSKGTF. The chain links TRBV28 to TRBJ1-2; 7 nucleotides agree with TRBD1. The V and J ends lost 7 bases and 14 bases, in that order; junction bases with no gene match: 13. The CDR3 consists of 12 residues. Per germline, CDR1 MDHEN and CDR2 SYDVKM.

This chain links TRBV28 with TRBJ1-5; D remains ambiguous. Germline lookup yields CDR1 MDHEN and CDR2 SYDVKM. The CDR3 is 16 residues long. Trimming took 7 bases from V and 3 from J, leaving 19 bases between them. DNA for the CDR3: TGTGCCAGCAACTCCCTCGGGGTCGCTAACAATCAGCCCCAGCATTTT. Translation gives CASNSLGVANNQPQHF. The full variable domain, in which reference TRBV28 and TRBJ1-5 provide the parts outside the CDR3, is DVKVTQSSRYLVKRTGEKVFLECVQDMDHENMFWYRQDPGLGLRLIYFSYDVKMKEKGDIPEGYSVSREKKERFSLILESASTNQTSMYLCASNSLGVANNQPQHFGDGTRLSIL.

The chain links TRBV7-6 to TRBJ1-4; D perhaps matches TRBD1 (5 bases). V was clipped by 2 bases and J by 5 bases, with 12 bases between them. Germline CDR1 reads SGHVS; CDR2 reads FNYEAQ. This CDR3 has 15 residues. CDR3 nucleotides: TGTGCCAGCAGCTTAATCAGGGAGGAGAATGAAAAACTGTTTTTT. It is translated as CASSLIREENEKLFF.

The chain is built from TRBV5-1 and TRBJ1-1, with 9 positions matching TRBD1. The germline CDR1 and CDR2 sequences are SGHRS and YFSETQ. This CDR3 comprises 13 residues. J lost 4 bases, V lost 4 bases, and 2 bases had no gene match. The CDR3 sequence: CASSRTGVTEAFF. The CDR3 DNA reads TGCGCCAGCAGCCGGACAGGGGTCACTGAAGCTTTCTTT. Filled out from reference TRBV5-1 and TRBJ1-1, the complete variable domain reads KAGVTQTPRYLIKTRGQQVTLSCSPISGHRSVSWYQQTPGQGLQFLFEYFSETQRNKGNFPGRFSGRQFSNSRSEMNVSTLELGDSALYLCASSRTGVTEAFFGQGTRLTVV.

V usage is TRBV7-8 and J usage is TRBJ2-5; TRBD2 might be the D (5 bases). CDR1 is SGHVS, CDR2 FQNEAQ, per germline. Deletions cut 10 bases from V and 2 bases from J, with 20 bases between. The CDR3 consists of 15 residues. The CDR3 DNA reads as TGTGCCACCTCAGCCGCCAGCGGAAGGCAAGAGACCCAGTACTTC. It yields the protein CATSAASGRQETQYF.

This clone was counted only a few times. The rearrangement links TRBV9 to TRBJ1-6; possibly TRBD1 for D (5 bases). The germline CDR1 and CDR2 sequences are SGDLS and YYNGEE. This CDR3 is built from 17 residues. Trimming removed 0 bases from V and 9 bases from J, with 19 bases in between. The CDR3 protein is CASSVGMPGYSSSPLHF. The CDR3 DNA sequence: TGTGCCAGCAGCGTAGGGATGCCAGGGTACAGCTCTTCACCCCTCCACTTT.

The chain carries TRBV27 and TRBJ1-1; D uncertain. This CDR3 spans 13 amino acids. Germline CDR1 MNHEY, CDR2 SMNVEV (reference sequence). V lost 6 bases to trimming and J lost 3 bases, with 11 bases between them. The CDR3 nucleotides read TGTGCCAGCAGCCAACTTATACACACTGAAGCTTTCTTT. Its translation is CASSQLIHTEAFF.

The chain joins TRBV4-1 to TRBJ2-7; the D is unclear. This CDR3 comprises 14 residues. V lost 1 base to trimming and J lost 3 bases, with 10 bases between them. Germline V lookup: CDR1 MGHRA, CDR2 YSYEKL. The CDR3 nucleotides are TGCGCCAGCAGCCAAGTCGGCAGCGACTACGAGCAGTACTTC. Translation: CASSQVGSDYEQYF.

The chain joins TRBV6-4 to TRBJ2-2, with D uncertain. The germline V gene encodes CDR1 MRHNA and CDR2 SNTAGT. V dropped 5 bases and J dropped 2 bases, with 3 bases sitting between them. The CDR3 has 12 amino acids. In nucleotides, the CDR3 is TGTGCCAGCAGTTCAAACACCGGGGAGCTGTTTTTT. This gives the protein CASSSNTGELFF.

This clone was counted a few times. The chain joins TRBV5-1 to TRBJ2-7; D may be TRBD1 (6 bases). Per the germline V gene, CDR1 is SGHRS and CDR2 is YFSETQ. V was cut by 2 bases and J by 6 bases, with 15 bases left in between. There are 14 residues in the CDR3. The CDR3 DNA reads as TGCGCCAGCAGCTTTGGGGGCTCAGGGCTCGAGCAGTACTTC. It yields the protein CASSFGGSGLEQYF.

CDR3 region: CASSQATSLGYEQFF. The DNA for the CDR3 is TGCGCCAGCAGCCAAGCGACTAGCTTAGGGTATGAGCAGTTCTTC. The chain is built from TRBV4-1 and TRBJ2-1, with TRBD2 matching 7 bases. Germline lookup yields CDR1 MGHRA and CDR2 YSYEKL. The J segment lost 8 bases and the V segment lost 1 base, leaving 8 bases of the junction unmatched. The CDR3 totals 15 residues.

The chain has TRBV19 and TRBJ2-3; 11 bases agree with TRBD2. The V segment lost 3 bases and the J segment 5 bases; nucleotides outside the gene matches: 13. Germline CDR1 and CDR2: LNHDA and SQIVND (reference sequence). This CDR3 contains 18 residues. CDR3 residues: CASSITLGVAGGKDTQYF. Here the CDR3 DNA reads TGTGCCAGTAGTATCACCCTTGGGGTAGCGGGAGGGAAAGATACGCAGTATTTT.

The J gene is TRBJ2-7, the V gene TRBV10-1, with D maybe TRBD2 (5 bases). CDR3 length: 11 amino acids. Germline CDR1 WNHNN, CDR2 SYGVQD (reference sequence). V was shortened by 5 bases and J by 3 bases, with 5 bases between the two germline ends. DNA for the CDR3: TGCGCCAGCAGTCGGGGCTACGAGCAGTACTTC. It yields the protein CASSRGYEQYF.

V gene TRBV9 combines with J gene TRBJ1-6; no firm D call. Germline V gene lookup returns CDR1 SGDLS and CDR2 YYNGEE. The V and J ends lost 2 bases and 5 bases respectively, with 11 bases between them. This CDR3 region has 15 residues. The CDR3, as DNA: TGTGCCAGCAGCGTGGGCGGGCTAGATAATTCACCCCTCCACTTT. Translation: CASSVGGLDNSPLHF.

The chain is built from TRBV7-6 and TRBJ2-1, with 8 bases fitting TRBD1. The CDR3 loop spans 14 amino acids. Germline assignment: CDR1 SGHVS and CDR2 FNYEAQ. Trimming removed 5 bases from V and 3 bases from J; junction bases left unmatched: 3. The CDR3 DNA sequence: TGTGCCAGCAGCCCAGGGACAGGCTACAATGAGCAGTTCTTC. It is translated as CASSPGTGYNEQFF.

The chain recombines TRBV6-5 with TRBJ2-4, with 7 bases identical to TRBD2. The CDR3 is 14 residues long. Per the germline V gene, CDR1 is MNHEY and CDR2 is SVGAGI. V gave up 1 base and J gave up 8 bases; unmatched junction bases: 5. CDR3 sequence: CASSYYGTNDIQYF. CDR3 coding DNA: TGTGCCAGCAGTTACTATGGGACTAATGACATTCAGTACTTC.

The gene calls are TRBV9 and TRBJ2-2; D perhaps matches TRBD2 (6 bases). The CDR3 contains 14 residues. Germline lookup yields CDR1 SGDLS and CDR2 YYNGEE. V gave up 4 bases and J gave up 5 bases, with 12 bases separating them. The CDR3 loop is CASSHVRGTGELFF. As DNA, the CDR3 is TGTGCCAGCAGCCACGTTCGGGGGACCGGGGAGCTGTTTTTT.

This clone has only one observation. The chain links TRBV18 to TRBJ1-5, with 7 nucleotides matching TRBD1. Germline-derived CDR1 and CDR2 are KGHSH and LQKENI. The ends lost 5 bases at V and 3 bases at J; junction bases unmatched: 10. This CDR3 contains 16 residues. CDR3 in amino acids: CASSIMGQPNNQPQHF. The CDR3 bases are TGTGCCAGCTCAATTATGGGACAGCCGAACAATCAGCCCCAGCATTTT.

CDR3 in amino acids: CASSLYTSYGYTF. The CDR3 DNA reads TGTGCCAGCAGCTTGTATACTAGCTATGGCTACACCTTC. The chain couples TRBV7-9 to TRBJ1-2, with D unclear. The CDR3 consists of 13 residues. Germline-derived CDR1 and CDR2 are SEHNR and FQNEAQ (reference sequence). The V gene lost 3 bases and the J gene lost 4 bases, with 9 bases spanning the gap.

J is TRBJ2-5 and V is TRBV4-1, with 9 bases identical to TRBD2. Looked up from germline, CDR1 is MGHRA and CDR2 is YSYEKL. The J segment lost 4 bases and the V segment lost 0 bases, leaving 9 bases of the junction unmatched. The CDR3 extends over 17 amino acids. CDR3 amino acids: CASSQDLRRGGSETQYF. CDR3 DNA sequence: TGCGCCAGCAGCCAAGATCTTAGGCGGGGGGGATCAGAGACCCAGTACTTC.

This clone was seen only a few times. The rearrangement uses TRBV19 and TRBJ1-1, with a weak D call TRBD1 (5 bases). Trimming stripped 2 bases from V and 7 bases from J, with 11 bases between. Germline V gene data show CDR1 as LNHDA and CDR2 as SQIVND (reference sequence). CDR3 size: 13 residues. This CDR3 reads CASSILAGLEAFF. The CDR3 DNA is TGTGCCAGTAGTATATTGGCGGGACTTGAAGCTTTCTTT.

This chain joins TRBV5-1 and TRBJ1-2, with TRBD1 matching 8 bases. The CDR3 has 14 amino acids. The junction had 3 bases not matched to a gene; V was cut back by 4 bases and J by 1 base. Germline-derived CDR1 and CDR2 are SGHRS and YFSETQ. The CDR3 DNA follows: TGCGCCAGCAGCGGGGGACAGGTTAACTATGGCTACACCTTC. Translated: CASSGGQVNYGYTF.

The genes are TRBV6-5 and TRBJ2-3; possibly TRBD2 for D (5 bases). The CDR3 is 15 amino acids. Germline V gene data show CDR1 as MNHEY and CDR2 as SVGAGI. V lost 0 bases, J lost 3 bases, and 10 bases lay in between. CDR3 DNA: TGTGCCAGCAGTTACTCGGGTCGGGGAACAGATACGCAGTATTTT. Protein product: CASSYSGRGTDTQYF.

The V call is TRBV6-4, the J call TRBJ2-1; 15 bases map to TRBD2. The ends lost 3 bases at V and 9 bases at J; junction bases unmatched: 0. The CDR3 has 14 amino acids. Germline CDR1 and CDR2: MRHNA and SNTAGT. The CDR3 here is CASSEGLAGGEQFF. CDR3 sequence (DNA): TGTGCCAGCAGTGAGGGACTAGCGGGGGGTGAGCAGTTCTTC.

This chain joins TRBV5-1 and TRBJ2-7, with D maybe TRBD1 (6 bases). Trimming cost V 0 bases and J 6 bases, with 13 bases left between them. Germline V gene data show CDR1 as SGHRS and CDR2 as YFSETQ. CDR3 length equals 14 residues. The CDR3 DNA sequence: TGCGCCAGCAGCTTGGACGACGGACAGCCCGAGCAGTACTTC. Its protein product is CASSLDDGQPEQYF.

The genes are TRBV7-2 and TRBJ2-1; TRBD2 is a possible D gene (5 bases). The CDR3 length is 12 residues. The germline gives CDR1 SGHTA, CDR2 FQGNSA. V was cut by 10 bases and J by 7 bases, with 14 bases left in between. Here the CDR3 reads CATNSRGNEQFF. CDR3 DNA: TGTGCCACTAACTCCCGGGGAAATGAGCAGTTCTTC.